This T cell receptor beta chain originates from a study of read filtering for tumor transcriptome and immune sequencing. Background on the study: Whole-transcriptome libraries were prepared after DNase treatment.

Study outcomes and limitations: The sorted CD138-negative fraction was a mixed bone marrow immune population, not purified T cells.

There are many counts of this clonotype. What it recognizes is unknown. This library used approximately 0.4 ug RNA and molecular barcoded adaptors spanning alpha/delta and beta/gamma chains. TCRdb reprocessed the reads with MiXCR, giving one entry per CDR3 protein. The profile shows about 40,000 distinct CDR3 sequences, 12% to 15% of them singletons. CDR1 is ENHRY and CDR2 is SYGVKD in the germline V gene. V shed 0 bases and J 2 bases; nucleotides not matched to a gene: 3. The CDR3 length is 16 residues. The receptor comes from a donor over 35 with multiple myeloma. Sequenced sample: a population of CD138-negative cells sorted from bone marrow. This sequence joins TRBV10-3 and TRBJ2-5; 10 bases map to TRBD1. CDR3 DNA sequence: TGTGCCATCAGTGAGTCGAGGACAGGGGGTCAAGAGACCCAGTACTTC. This sequence encodes CAISESRTGGQETQYF.